This entry lists 21 T cell receptor beta chains sequenced from one sample in a study of cytomegalovirus exposure and HLA in healthy donors. The PCR had 60 Vbeta and 13 Jbeta primers. The data were produced by immunoSEQ multiplex PCR, yet TCRdb's version contains in-frame clones alone and is incomplete. The sample holds roughly 180,000 clones, roughly 80% seen once. Sequencing was performed on PBMCs. Receptors originate from a woman between 18 and 29 years old in good health and CMV-seronegative.

J is TRBJ2-5 and V is TRBV5-1; TRBD2 matches 10 bases. Germline V gives CDR1 SGHRS, CDR2 YFSETQ. This CDR3 spans 14 amino acids. Trimming cost V 7 bases and J 5 bases; bases outside gene matches: 8. The CDR3 loop reads CASGKLAGVETQYF. The CDR3 DNA follows: TGCGCCAGCGGAAAGCTAGCGGGAGTCGAGACCCAGTACTTC.

The chain links TRBV27 to TRBJ1-2; D call uncertain. The V gene's germline CDR1 is MNHEY and CDR2 SMNVEV (reference sequence). The CDR3 spans 14 residues. V shed 3 bases and J shed 5 bases, with 13 bases lying between them. DNA for the CDR3: TGTGCCAGCAGTTTCTCGGGGTATCCATATGGCTACACCTTC. Translation gives CASSFSGYPYGYTF.

V and J are TRBV29-1 and TRBJ2-5; 7 bases are shared with TRBD1. The J call may be mistaken, given a closer DNA end match to TRBJ2-7. CDR1 is SQVTM, CDR2 ANQGSEA, per germline. The CDR3 is 16 residues long. CDR3 nucleotide sequence: TGCAGCGTTGAACTCGCCCGACAGGGAATATCCTACGAGCAGTACTTC. Protein: CSVELARQGISYEQYF.

The rearrangement uses TRBV21-1 and TRBJ2-7; the tabulated D call, TRBD2, remains unverified against the DNA. TRBV21-1 is a pseudogene segment. This CDR3 spans 15 amino acids. The CDR3 spells CASAPGQRSSYEQYF. The CDR3 coding sequence is TGTGCCAGCGCTCCCGGGCAGCGGAGCTCCTACGAGCAGTACTTC.

The chain has TRBV19 and TRBJ1-1; a weak D match, TRBD1 (6 bases). CDR1 and CDR2 from the germline V gene are LNHDA and SQIVND (reference sequence). This CDR3 comprises 14 residues. The germline V and J ends were trimmed by 5 bases and 0 bases, with 10 bases remaining between them. CDR3 DNA: TGTGCCAGTAGTGTTCAGGGGATGAACACTGAAGCTTTCTTT. Translating gives CASSVQGMNTEAFF. Variable domain in full (rest from reference TRBV19 and TRBJ1-1): DGGITQSPKYLFRKEGQNVTLSCEQNLNHDAMYWYRQDPGQGLRLIYYSQIVNDFQKGDIAEGYSVSREKKESFPLTVTSAQKNPTAFYLCASSVQGMNTEAFFGQGTRLTVV.

V usage is TRBV11-2 and J usage is TRBJ1-1, with 7 positions matching TRBD1. CDR3 size: 12 residues. The germline V gene has CDR1 SGHAT and CDR2 FQNNGV. The V gene end was trimmed by 9 bases and the J gene end by 5 bases; junction bases not matched to a gene: 6. CDR3 loop: CASTRQGTEAFF. The DNA of the CDR3 is TGTGCCAGTACCAGACAGGGAACTGAAGCTTTCTTT.

This rearrangement joins TRBV30 to TRBJ1-3, with a possible D match to TRBD1 (6 bases). The CDR3 covers 15 residues. Germline loops: CDR1 GTSNPN, CDR2 SVGIG (reference sequence). The ends were cut back, 2 bases at V and 4 bases at J, with 15 bases in the middle. The CDR3 DNA reads as TGTGCCTGGAGTCCGGGATCAGGGGACGGAAACACCATATATTTT. Translated: CAWSPGSGDGNTIYF. The full variable domain, its missing parts supplied by reference TRBV30 and TRBJ1-3, is SQTIHQWPATLVQPVGSPLSLECTVEGTSNPNLYWYRQAAGRGLQLLFYSVGIGQISSEVPQNLSASRPQDRQFILSSKKLLLSDSGFYLCAWSPGSGDGNTIYFGEGSWLTVV.

This sequence joins TRBV4-3 and TRBJ1-5, with D hard to call. Looked up from germline, CDR1 is LGHNA and CDR2 is YSLEER. Between the trimmed V and J ends, which lost 1 base and 0 bases, there was a span of 7 bases. This CDR3 is built from 15 residues. CDR3 DNA sequence: TGCGCCAGCAGCCAAGTGCGCGCTAGCAATCAGCCCCAGCATTTT. It yields the protein CASSQVRASNQPQHF.

This sequence joins TRBV5-8 and TRBJ2-7, with D possibly TRBD2 on 6 matching bases. Trimming removed 5 bases from V and 6 bases from J, with 12 bases in between. Germline CDR1 is SGHTS and CDR2 is YDEGEE. The CDR3 has 12 amino acids. In nucleotides, the CDR3 is TGTGCCAGCAGTGGACTACAAGTCGAGCAGTACTTC. As protein: CASSGLQVEQYF.

The chain combines TRBV7-9 with TRBJ2-6, with D perhaps TRBD1 (5 bases). The V end was cut by 6 bases, the J end by 2 bases, with 17 bases between. CDR1 SEHNR and CDR2 FQNEAQ come from the germline V gene (reference sequence). The CDR3 spans 17 residues. The CDR3 spells CASSYRGPRAGANVLTF. The CDR3 nucleotides are TGTGCCAGCAGTTATAGGGGCCCTCGAGCTGGGGCCAACGTCCTGACTTTC.

The rearrangement joins TRBV7-2 to TRBJ2-1; 14 positions agree with TRBD2. This CDR3 region has 15 residues. The V gene's germline CDR1 is SGHTA and CDR2 FQGNSA. V was clipped by 5 bases and J by 13 bases; unmatched bases: 10. The CDR3 DNA reads as TGTGCCAGCAGCCTAGAAGGGACTAGCGGGAGATCTCAGTTCTTC. Translation gives CASSLEGTSGRSQFF. Full variable domain (missing parts from reference TRBV7-2 and TRBJ2-1): GAGVSQSPSNKVTEKGKDVELRCDPISGHTALYWYRQSLGQGLEFLIYFQGNSAPDKSGLPSDRFSAERTGGSVSTLTIQRTQQEDSAVYLCASSLEGTSGRSQFFGPGTRLTVL.

This clone was seen only a few times. The chain is built from TRBV5-4 and TRBJ1-1, with D uncertain. Trimming cost V 3 bases and J 1 base, with 10 bases left between them. Per the germline V gene, CDR1 is SGHNT and CDR2 is YYREEE (reference sequence). CDR3 size: 14 residues. The CDR3 spells CASSSVEGNTEAFF. Here the CDR3 DNA reads TGTGCCAGCAGCTCGGTTGAGGGGAACACTGAAGCTTTCTTT. The complete variable domain, with remaining parts taken from reference TRBV5-4 and TRBJ1-1, reads ETGVTQSPTHLIKTRGQQVTLRCSSQSGHNTVSWYQQALGQGPQFIFQYYREEENGRGNFPPRFSGLQFPNYSSELNVNALELDDSALYLCASSSVEGNTEAFFGQGTRLTVV.

This chain links TRBV10-2 with TRBJ2-2; weak D call: TRBD1 (5 bases). V was shortened by 4 bases and J by 6 bases, with 12 bases between the two germline ends. The germline gives CDR1 WSHSY, CDR2 SAAADI. The CDR3 sequence is 14 residues long. The DNA of the CDR3 is TGCGCCAGCAGTGGGGGCCCGGTCGCCGGGGAGCTGTTTTTT. Translating it yields CASSGGPVAGELFF.

The table lists this clone with a few counts. The J gene is TRBJ2-4, the V gene TRBV5-4; D is unclear. The length of the CDR3 is 14 residues. CDR1 is SGHNT and CDR2 is YYREEE in the germline V gene (reference sequence). With 4 bases removed from V and 0 bases from J, the gap between germline ends came to 8 bases. The CDR3 nucleotides are TGTGCCAGCAGCACAGAGATAGCCAAAAACATTCAGTACTTC. It encodes CASSTEIAKNIQYF.

This clone has just a few counts. CDR3: CASSEARTSGSRLDEQFF. The CDR3 DNA follows: TGTGCCAGCAGTGAAGCACGGACTAGCGGGAGTAGATTGGATGAGCAGTTCTTC. This chain connects TRBV6-1 to TRBJ2-1, with TRBD2 identical over 13 bases. V lost 0 bases and J lost 8; bases outside the gene matches: 10. Germline CDR1 MNHNS, CDR2 SASEGT. The CDR3 spans 18 residues.

The genes are TRBV6-1 and TRBJ2-4; 8 nucleotides agree with TRBD1. CDR1 is MNHNS, CDR2 SASEGT, per germline. The CDR3 loop spans 16 amino acids. With V trimmed by 4 bases and J by 1 base, 6 bases remained unmatched. The DNA of the CDR3 is TGTGCCAGCAGTGGGACAGGGATTGATGCCAAAAACATTCAGTACTTC. Translating it yields CASSGTGIDAKNIQYF.

This chain uses TRBV7-9 with TRBJ2-5, with 10 bases lining up with TRBD1. This CDR3 comprises 15 residues. Germline V CDR1 and CDR2: SEHNR, FQNEAQ (reference sequence). V dropped 1 base and J dropped 4; count of bases not matched to a gene: 3. The CDR3, as DNA: TGTGCCAGCAGCTTAGTGGACAGGGGGACAGAGACCCAGTACTTC. Translating it yields CASSLVDRGTETQYF.

The gene calls are TRBV7-2 and TRBJ2-5; D gene unclear. Germline lookup yields CDR1 SGHTA and CDR2 FQGNSA. V lost 5 bases and J lost 3, with 22 bases in between. The CDR3 is made up of 17 amino acids. Written as DNA, the CDR3 is TGTGCCAGCAGCACCCCTCGGCCCTCAATGGGCAAAGAGACCCAGTACTTC. Amino acid sequence: CASSTPRPSMGKETQYF.

The chain combines TRBV28 with TRBJ2-5, with D possibly matching TRBD1 (5 bases). Germline CDR1 reads MDHEN; CDR2 reads SYDVKM. CDR3 length: 15 amino acids. The V end lost 8 bases, the J end lost 6 bases, and 22 bases lay between the germline ends. CDR3 loop: CASYSGDRRLKTQYF. CDR3 coding DNA: TGTGCCAGCTATTCCGGAGACAGAAGGCTCAAGACCCAGTACTTC. Full variable domain (missing parts from reference TRBV28 and TRBJ2-5): DVKVTQSSRYLVKRTGEKVFLECVQDMDHENMFWYRQDPGLGLRLIYFSYDVKMKEKGDIPEGYSVSREKKERFSLILESASTNQTSMYLCASYSGDRRLKTQYFGPGTRLLVL.

CDR3 region: CASSAGYSNQPQHF. CDR3 in DNA: TGTGCCAGCAGTGCGGGATATAGCAATCAGCCCCAGCATTTT. This chain connects TRBV6-1 to TRBJ1-5; no reliable D call. From germline, CDR1 is MNHNS and CDR2 SASEGT. Trimming pared 4 bases from V and 0 bases from J, leaving 7 bases between. CDR3 length: 14 amino acids.

The chain has TRBV5-1 and TRBJ2-5, with D tentatively TRBD2 (6 bases). The better agreement between TRBJ2-7 and the DNA end casts doubt on the J call. Germline CDR1 reads SGHRS; CDR2 reads YFSETQ. The CDR3 sequence is 13 residues long. CDR3 sequence reads: CASSPAGTYEQYF. The CDR3 nucleotides are TGCGCCAGCAGTCCAGCGGGCACCTACGAGCAGTACTTC.